This T cell receptor (beta chain) stems from a study of memory CD4+ T cells and cytomegalovirus serostatus. About the study: This sample comes from healthy Belgian adults, 8 to 10 CMV seropositive, about 25 seronegative.

Findings and caveats of the study: CD4+ memory repertoires contained about two fifths of the roughly 150 reported CMV TCRbeta sequences. Median bootstrapped AUC for CMV status was approximately 0.95 originally, about 0.9 US-trained.

The sort gate was single viable CD3+CD4+CD8-CD45RO+ cells for memory CD4+ T cells. Regarding this clone: Its antigen is undetermined.

Methods used by the authors: After removing out-of-frame reads, approximately 2 million distinct TCRbeta sequences remained. The table came from immunoSEQ multiplex PCR; TCRdb's copy has only in-frame clones and leaves some out. That table is the source of V, J and clone size, and D and trimming were worked out from the DNA. The table includes more than 45,000 clones, more than 70% detected once. Trimming removed 8 bases from V and 8 bases from J; junction bases left unmatched: 12. There are 15 residues in the CDR3. CDR1 SNHLY and CDR2 FYNNEI come from the germline V gene. The clonotype was recovered from an adult in good health and CMV-seronegative. The V and J genes are TRBV2 and TRBJ2-4; the match to TRBD2 covers 10 bases. Sequencing was done on a sample of memory CD4+ T cells from blood. CDR3 region: CASQGSSGSWDIQYF. CDR3 sequence (DNA): TGTGCCAGCCAGGGGTCTAGCGGGAGTTGGGACATTCAGTACTTC.